This passage covers 24 T cell receptor beta chains from one sample sequenced in a study of glioma-infiltrating T cells. TCR alpha and beta CDR3 regions were amplified from RNA using iRepertoire nested multiplex PCR. From the multiplex PCR reads, TCRdb called clonotypes with MiXCR, one entry per CDR3 protein. Altogether 100,000 to 150,000 distinct CDR3 sequences are present, 24% being singletons, with the ten largest covering under 35%. Sequenced: glioma tissue, nonneoplastic brain tissue, or PBMCs (not recorded which). Receptors were obtained from a human donor with low-grade glioma or glioblastoma, undergoing nonglioma brain surgery, or in good health (not recorded which).

This clonotype was detected a few times. This sequence joins TRBV24-1 and TRBJ2-3; D is possibly TRBD2 (5 bases). Germline CDR1 reads KGHDR; CDR2 reads SFDVKD. Trimming stripped 4 bases from V and 2 bases from J, with 12 bases between. The CDR3 runs 15 residues. The CDR3 bases are TGTGCCACCAGTGACCCAACTAGTACCACAGATACGCAGTATTTT. Translation gives CATSDPTSTTDTQYF.

This clonotype has only a few counts. The chain recombines TRBV6-1 with TRBJ2-6; D is perhaps TRBD1 (6 bases). Trimming took off 5 bases at V and 1 base at J, with 18 bases between the two ends. This CDR3 has 18 amino acids. The germline V gene has CDR1 MNHNS and CDR2 SASEGT. For the CDR3, the DNA is TGTGCCAGCAGTACCCCCCAGGGGACCTTATCTGGGGCCAACGTCCTGACTTTC. This encodes CASSTPQGTLSGANVLTF.

The chain recombines TRBV7-2 with TRBJ1-4, with D tentatively TRBD1 (5 bases). Germline V lookup: CDR1 SGHTA, CDR2 FQGNSA. Trimming took off 5 bases at V and 3 bases at J, with 10 bases between the two ends. The CDR3 is made up of 14 amino acids. This CDR3 reads CASSQGGPNEKLFF. The CDR3 DNA follows: TGTGCCAGCAGCCAGGGAGGACCTAATGAAAAACTGTTTTTT.

This clonotype came up many times. The junction departs from germline at one end; a sequencing error may be responsible. This CDR3 is CASSQGQPPNNQQFF. The CDR3, as DNA: TGTGCCAGCAGCCAGGGACAGCCACCCAACAATCAGCAGTTCTTC. This chain joins TRBV7-2 and TRBJ2-1; the match to TRBD1 covers 7 bases. CDR1 is SGHTA and CDR2 is FQGNSA in the germline V gene. The CDR3 is 15 residues long.

The CDR3 spells CASSLPWDRGSRAFF. DNA for the CDR3: TGCGCCAGCAGCCTTCCCTGGGACAGGGGTTCTAGAGCTTTCTTT. J is TRBJ1-1 and V is TRBV5-1, with TRBD1 matching 10 bases. This CDR3 is 15 amino acids long. Trimming at V came to 4 bases and at J to 10 bases, leaving 13 bases not matched to a gene. In germline, CDR1 is SGHRS, CDR2 YFSETQ.

As to this clonotype: This may stem from a read error, because a much larger clone lies one nucleotide away. The CDR3 loop is CASSNTGQVSYNEQLF. CDR3 nucleotide sequence: TGTGCCAGCAGTAACACGGGACAAGTCTCCTACAATGAGCAGCTCTTC. This chain links TRBV6-1 with TRBJ2-1; tentatively, D is TRBD1 (6 bases). Looked up from germline, CDR1 is MNHNS and CDR2 is SASEGT. The CDR3 extends over 16 amino acids.

This clonotype was detected ten times or more. The chain has TRBV27 and TRBJ1-2; maybe TRBD1 (6 bases). Germline V gives CDR1 MNHEY, CDR2 SMNVEV (reference sequence). The CDR3 has 12 residues. Trimming removed 4 bases at V and 10 bases at J, with 13 bases between. The CDR3 DNA is TGTGCCAGCAGTTCGGGACACGTTGACTACACCTTC. It specifies CASSSGHVDYTF.

The chain uses TRBV18 and TRBJ1-4; D is uncertain. V shed 3 bases and J shed 4 bases, with 21 bases lying between them. CDR1 and CDR2 (germline): KGHSH, LQKENI. The CDR3 extends over 18 amino acids. The CDR3 DNA follows: TGTGCCAGCTCACCCACTGGCCACAGCGACGGGGTTAATGAAAAACTGTTTTTT. It codes for CASSPTGHSDGVNEKLFF.

This clonotype was seen just once. The V gene is TRBV5-1, the J gene TRBJ2-1; D call uncertain. From germline, CDR1 is SGHRS and CDR2 YFSETQ. Trimming removed 0 bases at V and 5 bases at J, with 6 bases between. This CDR3 comprises 13 residues. The CDR3 spells CASSLANDNEQFF. CDR3 DNA: TGCGCCAGCAGCTTGGCCAACGACAATGAGCAGTTCTTC.

A word on this clonotype: This may stem from a read error, because a much larger clone lies one nucleotide away. V usage is TRBV20-1 and J usage is TRBJ2-5; D might be TRBD1 or TRBD2, each matching 5 bases. CDR3 length: 15 residues. CDR1 and CDR2 (germline): DFQATT, SNEGSKA (reference sequence). V shed 0 bases and J shed 4 bases, with 15 bases lying between them. Here the CDR3 reads CSARECGTPPETQYF. In nucleotides, the CDR3 is TGCAGTGCTAGAGAATGTGGGACCCCCCCAGAGACCCAGTACTTC.

As to this clonotype: The germline gene is not matched at one end of the junction; a read error may be the cause. The gene calls are TRBV24-1 and TRBJ2-5; tentative D call: TRBD2 (5 bases). CDR1 is KGHDR, CDR2 SFDVKD, per germline. This CDR3 contains 13 residues. The CDR3 loop reads CATEDSRQEIQYF. CDR3 bases: TGTGCCACCGAGGACTCACGTCAAGAGATCCAGTACTTC.

The gene calls are TRBV29-1 and TRBJ2-3; D gene uncertain. Germline loops: CDR1 SQVTM, CDR2 ANQGSEA. This CDR3 has 12 amino acids. V was trimmed by 3 bases and J by 4 bases, leaving 8 bases between them. The CDR3 nucleotides read TGCAGCGTTGATGGGGTGCCAGATACGCAGTATTTT. Its translation: CSVDGVPDTQYF.

This clonotype was counted once. The chain is built from TRBV5-1 and TRBJ1-2, with a tentative D call TRBD1 (5 bases). CDR1 is SGHRS and CDR2 is YFSETQ in the germline V gene. The CDR3 covers 16 residues. Deletions cut 4 bases from V and 4 bases from J, with 20 bases between. The CDR3 loop reads CASSPQATEGPYGYTF. CDR3 in DNA: TGCGCCAGCAGCCCCCAGGCGACAGAAGGGCCCTATGGCTACACCTTC.

This chain joins TRBV2 and TRBJ2-5, with 8 bases aligning to TRBD1. This CDR3 contains 12 residues. V lost 11 bases to trimming and J lost 4 bases; unmatched junction nucleotides: 6. Per the germline V gene, CDR1 is SNHLY and CDR2 is FYNNEI. CDR3 amino acids: CASQQGAETQYF. CDR3 sequence (DNA): TGTGCCTCTCAGCAGGGGGCAGAGACCCAGTACTTC. The full variable domain, with the rest looked up from reference TRBV2 and TRBJ2-5, is EPEVTQTPSHQVTQMGQEVILRCVPISNHLYFYWYRQILGQKVEFLVSFYNNEISEKSEIFDDQFSVERPDGSNFTLKIRSTKLEDSAMYFCASQQGAETQYFGPGTRLLVL.

This clonotype was recorded at least ten times. The V call is TRBV6-1, the J call TRBJ2-7; D not resolved. This CDR3 has 10 residues. The V gene's germline CDR1 is MNHNS and CDR2 SASEGT. V dropped 8 bases and J dropped 7 bases, with 9 bases sitting between them. The CDR3 protein is CASGPWEQYV. The CDR3 DNA reads TGTGCCAGCGGCCCATGGGAGCAGTACGTC.

This clonotype was observed a handful of times. The chain recombines TRBV20-1 with TRBJ2-2, with 8 bases fitting TRBD1. The CDR3 is 16 residues long. CDR1 is DFQATT and CDR2 is SNEGSKA in the germline V gene (reference sequence). Trimming cost V 3 bases and J 1 base; bases outside gene matches: 7. In DNA form, the CDR3 reads TGCAGTGCTAGTGGGGGACAGGCCCGGAACACCGGGGAGCTGTTTTTT. Protein sequence: CSASGGQARNTGELFF.

Only a few counts were recorded for this clonotype. The gene calls are TRBV5-6 and TRBJ2-5, with D possibly being TRBD2 (6 bases). The germline gives CDR1 SGHDT, CDR2 YYEEEE. This CDR3 region has 14 residues. Trimming left V 4 bases short and J 3 bases short, with 13 bases between. For the CDR3, the DNA is TGTGCCAGCAGCAACCGGGAGACAAAAGAGACCCAGTACTTC. This encodes CASSNRETKETQYF. The full variable domain, its missing parts supplied by reference TRBV5-6 and TRBJ2-5, is DAGVTQSPTHLIKTRGQQVTLRCSPKSGHDTVSWYQQALGQGPQFIFQYYEEEERQRGNFPDRFSGHQFPNYSSELNVNALLLGDSALYLCASSNRETKETQYFGPGTRLLVL.

The chain recombines TRBV2 with TRBJ2-1; weak D call: TRBD1 (6 bases). The CDR3 length is 14 residues. Trimming shortened V by 10 bases and J by 10 bases, and 23 bases separated the two germline ends. Germline CDR1 SNHLY, CDR2 FYNNEI. The DNA of the CDR3 is TGTGCCACCGACCCCGGGCAAGGGGGTGGGGAGCAGTTCTTC. Translation gives CATDPGQGGGEQFF.

This chain connects TRBV6-1 to TRBJ1-5; TRBD1 is a possible D gene (5 bases). This CDR3 has 14 amino acids. Germline V gene data show CDR1 as MNHNS and CDR2 as SASEGT. V was pared by 6 bases and J by 4 bases, with 13 bases between. CDR3 residues: CASRSGGFNQPQHF. In DNA, the CDR3 is TGTGCCAGCAGGTCCGGGGGGTTTAATCAGCCCCAGCATTTT.

There are many counts of this clonotype. The chain couples TRBV20-1 to TRBJ1-1; D is undetermined. Germline CDR1 DFQATT, CDR2 SNEGSKA (reference sequence). The ends were cut back, 5 bases at V and 1 base at J, with 14 bases in the middle. The CDR3 loop spans 14 amino acids. CDR3 sequence reads: CSAHSLQSNTEAFF. The CDR3 DNA reads as TGCAGTGCTCACTCCTTACAGTCGAACACTGAAGCTTTCTTT.

The sample holds a few counts of this clonotype. The chain recombines TRBV7-2 with TRBJ2-5; tentative D call: TRBD1 (5 bases). V was pared by 4 bases and J by 1 base, with 13 bases between. The CDR3 is made up of 15 amino acids. Germline V lookup: CDR1 SGHTA, CDR2 FQGNSA. This CDR3 reads CASSWSRVPQETQYF. The CDR3 nucleotides read TGTGCCAGCAGCTGGTCCAGGGTACCCCAAGAGACCCAGTACTTC.

This clonotype occurred a few times. CDR3 protein: CATSATDVRNEQFF. Written as DNA, the CDR3 is TGTGCCACCAGTGCGACGGACGTACGCAATGAGCAGTTCTTC. The J gene is TRBJ2-1, the V gene TRBV24-1; D unclear. Germline V gene data show CDR1 as KGHDR and CDR2 as SFDVKD. CDR3 length equals 14 residues. V lost 5 bases, J lost 6 bases, and 13 bases lay in between.

This clonotype was picked up a small number of times. V and J are TRBV7-2 and TRBJ1-3; D unclear. Deletions cut 5 bases from V and 0 bases from J, with 11 bases between. The germline gives CDR1 SGHTA, CDR2 FQGNSA. The CDR3 is 15 residues long. The CDR3 nucleotides are TGTGCCAGCAGCAAACAGTTTCTCTCTGGAAACACCATATATTTT. Protein product: CASSKQFLSGNTIYF.

This clonotype was found many times. The chain employs TRBV28 and TRBJ1-2; the D is unclear. With 2 bases removed from V and 7 bases from J, the gap between germline ends came to 17 bases. This CDR3 comprises 15 residues. Germline V lookup: CDR1 MDHEN, CDR2 SYDVKM. CDR3 DNA sequence: TGTGCCAGCAGTTTAATGGGCTTTCTGCAGCGTGGCTACACCTTC. Protein: CASSLMGFLQRGYTF.